The 4 T cell receptor beta chains below were found in one sample sequenced in a study of blood T cell repertoires in COVID-19. Libraries were prepared by immunoSEQ multiplex PCR; TCRdb keeps only in-frame clonotypes and omits some of them. The table records under 170,000 clones, 84% of them present only once. Sequencing was performed on peripheral blood. These receptors were taken from a man aged 70-80 years with acute or convalescent COVID-19.

The CDR3: CASSDRLLQETQYF. The CDR3 nucleotides read TGTGCCAGCAGTGACAGGTTGTTACAAGAGACCCAGTACTTC. The chain joins TRBV5-8 to TRBJ2-5, with TRBD1 as a possible D gene (6 bases). This CDR3 comprises 14 residues. V lost 5 bases to trimming and J lost 2 bases, with 13 bases between them. Germline CDR1 SGHTS, CDR2 YDEGEE.

V usage is TRBV6-1 and J usage is TRBJ1-4; D may be TRBD1 (5 bases). Germline V gives CDR1 MNHNS, CDR2 SASEGT. This CDR3 is 16 amino acids long. V was clipped by 2 bases and J by 7 bases, with 17 bases between them. Here the CDR3 reads CASSERAGKFGEKLFF. The CDR3 nucleotides are TGTGCCAGCAGTGAAAGGGCAGGGAAGTTCGGTGAAAAACTGTTTTTT.

V gene TRBV19 combines with J gene TRBJ1-5; D perhaps matches TRBD1 (5 bases). Germline CDR1 LNHDA, CDR2 SQIVND (reference sequence). V lost 6 bases, J lost 0 bases, and 12 bases lay in between. This CDR3 contains 15 residues. CDR3 nucleotides: TGTGCCAGTAGAGGGGTAATCTATAGCAATCAGCCCCAGCATTTT. Protein product: CASRGVIYSNQPQHF.

The rearrangement links TRBV28 to TRBJ2-1; 8 nucleotides line up with TRBD2. The V gene end was trimmed by 3 bases and the J gene end by 9 bases; junction bases not matched to a gene: 7. Per germline, CDR1 MDHEN and CDR2 SYDVKM. The CDR3 consists of 14 residues. The CDR3 region is CASSLKAGVGEQFF. In DNA form, the CDR3 reads TGTGCCAGCAGTTTGAAAGCGGGGGTGGGTGAGCAGTTCTTC.